At least ten counts were recorded for the clone carrying this T cell receptor beta chain. The antigen remains unidentified. The CDR3 loop spans 12 amino acids. Trimming shortened V by 0 bases and J by 3 bases, and 3 bases separated the two germline ends. Per the germline V gene, CDR1 is SQVTM and CDR2 is ANQGSEA. This sample is drawn from a study of regulatory T cells in long-lasting Graves disease. As for the study in general: The antithyroid drugs taken by newly diagnosed Graves' patients had been used for under 3 months.

Arm-PCR of CDR3 regions and iRepertoire HTBI primers were the basis on which TCR beta libraries were built. Using its own MiXCR run on the multiplex PCR reads, TCRdb lists one record per CDR3 protein. The sample lists about 310,000 distinct CDR3 sequences, 15% to 20% seen once, with around 36% in the top ten. Study-wide results and limits: Few sampled subjects may have lowered accuracy. TRBV28, TRBJ1-2 and TRBJ2-5 were favored in persistent disease. Thyroid tissue went unstudied; only peripheral blood was examined.

Time point meaning: newly diagnosed GD, antithyroid drugs for less than 3 months. The TCR library was made from RNA that had been extracted from PBMCs in TRIzol. This receptor was taken from a female donor with Graves disease. Sequences were derived from peripheral blood mononuclear cells (PBMCs), sampled at new diagnosis, from a patient treated with antithyroid drugs. The chain is built from TRBV29-1 and TRBJ1-3, with D unclear. The DNA of the CDR3 is TGCAGCGTTGAAGACAGTGGAAACACCATATATTTT. Translated, it gives CSVEDSGNTIYF.